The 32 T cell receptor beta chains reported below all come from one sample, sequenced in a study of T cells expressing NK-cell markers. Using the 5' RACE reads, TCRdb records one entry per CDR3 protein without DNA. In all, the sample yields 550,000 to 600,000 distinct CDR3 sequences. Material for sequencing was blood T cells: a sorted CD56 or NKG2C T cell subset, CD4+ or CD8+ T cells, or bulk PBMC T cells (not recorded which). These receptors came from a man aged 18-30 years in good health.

CDR3 region: CASSRISDRFHGNTGELFF. The rearrangement links TRBV5-6 to TRBJ2-2; TCRdb's assignment of TRBD1 cannot be checked, as there is no DNA. This CDR3 comprises 19 residues. In germline, CDR1 is SGHDT, CDR2 YYEEEE.

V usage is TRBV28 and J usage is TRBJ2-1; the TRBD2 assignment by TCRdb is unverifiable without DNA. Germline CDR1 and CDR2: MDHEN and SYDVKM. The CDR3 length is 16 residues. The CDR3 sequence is CASRPLAGGPGNEQFF.

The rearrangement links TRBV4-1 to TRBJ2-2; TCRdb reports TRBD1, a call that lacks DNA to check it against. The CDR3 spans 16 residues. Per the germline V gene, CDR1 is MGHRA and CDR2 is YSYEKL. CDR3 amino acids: CASSEGTGGNTGELFF.

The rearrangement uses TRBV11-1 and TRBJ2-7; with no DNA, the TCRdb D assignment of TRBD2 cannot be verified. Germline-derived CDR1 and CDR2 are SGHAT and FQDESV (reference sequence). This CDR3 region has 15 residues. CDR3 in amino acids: CASSSTSEGWDEQYF.

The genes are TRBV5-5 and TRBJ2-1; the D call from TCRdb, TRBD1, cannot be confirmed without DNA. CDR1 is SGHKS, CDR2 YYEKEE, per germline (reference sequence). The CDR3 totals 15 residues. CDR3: CASTNDPGFYNEQFF.

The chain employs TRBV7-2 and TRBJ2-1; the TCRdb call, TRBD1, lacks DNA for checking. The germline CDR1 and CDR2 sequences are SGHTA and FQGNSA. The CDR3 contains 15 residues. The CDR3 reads CASSFGASVTNEQFF.

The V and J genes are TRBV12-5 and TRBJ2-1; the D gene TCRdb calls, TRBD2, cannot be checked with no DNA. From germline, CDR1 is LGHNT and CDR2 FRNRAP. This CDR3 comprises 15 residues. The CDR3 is CASGLGLAFYNEQFF.

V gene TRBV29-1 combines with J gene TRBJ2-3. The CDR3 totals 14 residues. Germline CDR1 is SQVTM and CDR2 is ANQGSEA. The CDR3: CSVSERSGTDTQYF.

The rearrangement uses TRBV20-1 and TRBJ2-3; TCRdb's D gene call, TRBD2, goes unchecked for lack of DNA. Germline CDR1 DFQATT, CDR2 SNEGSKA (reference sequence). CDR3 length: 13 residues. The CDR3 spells CSAISGEVDTQYF.

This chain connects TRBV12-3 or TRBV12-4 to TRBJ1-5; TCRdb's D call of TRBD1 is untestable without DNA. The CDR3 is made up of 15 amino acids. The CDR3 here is CASSLGQGNSQPQHF.

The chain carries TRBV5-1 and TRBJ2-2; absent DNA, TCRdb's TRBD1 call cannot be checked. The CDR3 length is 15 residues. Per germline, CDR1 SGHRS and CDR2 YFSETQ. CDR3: CASSSRTGDTGELFF.

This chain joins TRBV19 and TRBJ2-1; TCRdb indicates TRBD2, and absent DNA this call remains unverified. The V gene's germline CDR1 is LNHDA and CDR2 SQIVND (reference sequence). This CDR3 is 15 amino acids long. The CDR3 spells CASSIGLAVGNEQFF.

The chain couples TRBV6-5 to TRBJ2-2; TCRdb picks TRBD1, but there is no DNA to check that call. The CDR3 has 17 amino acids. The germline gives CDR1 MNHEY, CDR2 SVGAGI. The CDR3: CASSYSPMDRLTGELFF.

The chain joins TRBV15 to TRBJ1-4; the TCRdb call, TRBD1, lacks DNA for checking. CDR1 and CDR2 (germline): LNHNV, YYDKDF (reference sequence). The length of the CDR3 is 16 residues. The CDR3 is CATSRDLSGAKEKLFF.

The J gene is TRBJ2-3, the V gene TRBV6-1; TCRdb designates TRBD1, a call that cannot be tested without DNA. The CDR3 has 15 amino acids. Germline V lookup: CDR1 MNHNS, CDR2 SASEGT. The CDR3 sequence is CASSLGTGVTDTQYF.

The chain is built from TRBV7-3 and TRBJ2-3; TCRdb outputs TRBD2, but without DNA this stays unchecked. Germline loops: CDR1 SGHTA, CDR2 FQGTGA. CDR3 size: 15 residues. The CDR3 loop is CASSRTSGDTDTQYF.

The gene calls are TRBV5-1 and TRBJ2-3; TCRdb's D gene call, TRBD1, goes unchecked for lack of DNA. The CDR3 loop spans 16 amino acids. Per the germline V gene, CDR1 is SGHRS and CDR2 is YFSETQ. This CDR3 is CASSPPSASSTDTQYF. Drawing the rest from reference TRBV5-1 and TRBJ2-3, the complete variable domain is KAGVTQTPRYLIKTRGQQVTLSCSPISGHRSVSWYQQTPGQGLQFLFEYFSETQRNKGNFPGRFSGRQFSNSRSEMNVSTLELGDSALYLCASSPPSASSTDTQYFGPGTRLTVL.

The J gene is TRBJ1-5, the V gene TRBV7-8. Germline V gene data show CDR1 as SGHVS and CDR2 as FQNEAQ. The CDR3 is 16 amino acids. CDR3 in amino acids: CASSLAMEGFRQPQHF.

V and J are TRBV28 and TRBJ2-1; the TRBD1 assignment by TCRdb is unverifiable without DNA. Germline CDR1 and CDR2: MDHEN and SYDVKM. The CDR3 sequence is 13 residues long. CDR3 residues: CASYRTGWNEQFF.

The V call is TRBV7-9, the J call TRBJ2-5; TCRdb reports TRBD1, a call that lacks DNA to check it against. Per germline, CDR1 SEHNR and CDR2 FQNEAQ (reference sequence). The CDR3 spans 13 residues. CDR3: CASSFRDGETQYF.

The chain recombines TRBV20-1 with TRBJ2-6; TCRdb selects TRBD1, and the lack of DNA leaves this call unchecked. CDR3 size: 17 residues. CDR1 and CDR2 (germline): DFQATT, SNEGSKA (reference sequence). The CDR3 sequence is CSARVGRTVSGANVLTF.

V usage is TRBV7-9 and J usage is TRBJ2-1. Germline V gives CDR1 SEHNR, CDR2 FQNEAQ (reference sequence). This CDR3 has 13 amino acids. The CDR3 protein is CASSIGSLNEQFF.

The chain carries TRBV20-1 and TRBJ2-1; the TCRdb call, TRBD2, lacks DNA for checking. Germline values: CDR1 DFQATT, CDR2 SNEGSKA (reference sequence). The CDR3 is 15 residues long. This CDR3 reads CSATAGTSFYNEQFF.

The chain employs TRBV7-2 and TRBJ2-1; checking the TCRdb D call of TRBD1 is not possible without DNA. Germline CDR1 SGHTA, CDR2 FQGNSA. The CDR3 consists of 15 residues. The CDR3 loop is CASRGPGTGSNEQFF.

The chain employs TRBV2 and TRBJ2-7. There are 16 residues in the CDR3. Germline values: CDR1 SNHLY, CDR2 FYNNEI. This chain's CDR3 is CASSQGALGSSYEQYF.

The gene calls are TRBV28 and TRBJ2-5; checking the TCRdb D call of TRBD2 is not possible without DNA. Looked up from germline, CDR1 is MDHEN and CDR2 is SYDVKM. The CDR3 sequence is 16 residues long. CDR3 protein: CASSLPSGGWKETQYF.

The CDR3 loop is CASRLAGVYQNIQYF. The J gene is TRBJ2-4, the V gene TRBV7-2. CDR3 length equals 15 residues. Looked up from germline, CDR1 is SGHTA and CDR2 is FQGNSA. The variable domain in full, completed from reference TRBV7-2 and TRBJ2-4, reads GAGVSQSPSNKVTEKGKDVELRCDPISGHTALYWYRQSLGQGLEFLIYFQGNSAPDKSGLPSDRFSAERTGGSVSTLTIQRTQQEDSAVYLCASRLAGVYQNIQYFGAGTRLSVL.

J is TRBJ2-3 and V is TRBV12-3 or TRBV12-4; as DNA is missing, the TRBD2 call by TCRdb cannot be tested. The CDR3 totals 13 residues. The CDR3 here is CASSLEPGTLRYF.

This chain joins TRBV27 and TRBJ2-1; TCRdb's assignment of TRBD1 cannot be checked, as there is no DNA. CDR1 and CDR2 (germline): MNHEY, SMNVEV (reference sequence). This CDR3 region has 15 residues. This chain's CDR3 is CASHRGGLTYNEQFF.

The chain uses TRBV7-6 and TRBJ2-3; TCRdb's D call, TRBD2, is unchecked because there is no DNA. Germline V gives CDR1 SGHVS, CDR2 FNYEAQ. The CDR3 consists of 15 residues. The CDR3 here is CASSFQREWTDTQYF.

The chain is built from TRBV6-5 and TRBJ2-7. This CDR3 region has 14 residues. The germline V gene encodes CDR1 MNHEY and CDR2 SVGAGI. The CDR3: CASSYSTTSYEQYF.

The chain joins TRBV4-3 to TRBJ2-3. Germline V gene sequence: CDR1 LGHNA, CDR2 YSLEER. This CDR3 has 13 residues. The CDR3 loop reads CASSQTLSDTQYF.